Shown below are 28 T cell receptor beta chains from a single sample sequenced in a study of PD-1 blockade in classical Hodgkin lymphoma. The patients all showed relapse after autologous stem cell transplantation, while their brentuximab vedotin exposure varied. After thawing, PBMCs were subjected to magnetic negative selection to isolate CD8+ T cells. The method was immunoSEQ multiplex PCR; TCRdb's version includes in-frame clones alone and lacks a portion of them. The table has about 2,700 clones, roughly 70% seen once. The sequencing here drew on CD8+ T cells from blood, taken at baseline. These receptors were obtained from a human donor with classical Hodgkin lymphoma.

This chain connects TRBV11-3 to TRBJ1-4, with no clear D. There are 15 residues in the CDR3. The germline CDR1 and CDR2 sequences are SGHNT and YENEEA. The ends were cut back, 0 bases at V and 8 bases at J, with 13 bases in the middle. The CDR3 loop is CASSLEYSSREKLFF. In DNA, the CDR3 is TGTGCCAGCAGCTTAGAGTACAGCAGCCGGGAAAAACTGTTTTTT.

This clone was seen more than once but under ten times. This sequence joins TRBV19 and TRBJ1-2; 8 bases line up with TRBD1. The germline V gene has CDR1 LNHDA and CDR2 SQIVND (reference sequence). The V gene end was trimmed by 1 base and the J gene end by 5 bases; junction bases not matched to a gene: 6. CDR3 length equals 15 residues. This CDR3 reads CASSIVAGGAYGYTF. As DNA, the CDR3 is TGTGCCAGTAGTATAGTGGCAGGGGGCGCTTATGGCTACACCTTC.

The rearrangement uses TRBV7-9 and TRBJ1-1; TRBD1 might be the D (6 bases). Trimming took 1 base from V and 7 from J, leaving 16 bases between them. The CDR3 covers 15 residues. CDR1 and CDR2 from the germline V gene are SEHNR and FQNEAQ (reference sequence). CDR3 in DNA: TGTGCCAGCAGCTTAGGGGCAGGGGCCTCCAGTGAAGCTTTCTTT. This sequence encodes CASSLGAGASSEAFF.

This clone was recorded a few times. The CDR3 protein is CASSLDSTGELFF. CDR3 nucleotides: TGTGCCAGCAGCTTGGACAGCACCGGGGAGCTGTTTTTT. The genes are TRBV11-2 and TRBJ2-2; possible D gene TRBD1, 6 bases. V was clipped by 3 bases and J by 4 bases, with 6 bases between them. The CDR3 has 13 residues. The germline V gene has CDR1 SGHAT and CDR2 FQNNGV.

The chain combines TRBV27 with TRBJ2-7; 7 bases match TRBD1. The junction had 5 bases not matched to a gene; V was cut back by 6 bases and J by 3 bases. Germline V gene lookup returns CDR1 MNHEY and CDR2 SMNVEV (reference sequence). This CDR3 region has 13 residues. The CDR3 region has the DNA TGTGCCAGCAGGAAGACAGGGAACTACGAGCAGTACTTC. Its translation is CASRKTGNYEQYF.

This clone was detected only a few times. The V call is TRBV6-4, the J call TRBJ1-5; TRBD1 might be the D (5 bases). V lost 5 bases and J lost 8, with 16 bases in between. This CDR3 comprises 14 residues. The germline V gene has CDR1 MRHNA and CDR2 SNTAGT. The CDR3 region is CASSQDIWSEPQHF. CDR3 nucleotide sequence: TGTGCCAGCAGTCAGGACATTTGGTCCGAGCCCCAGCATTTT.

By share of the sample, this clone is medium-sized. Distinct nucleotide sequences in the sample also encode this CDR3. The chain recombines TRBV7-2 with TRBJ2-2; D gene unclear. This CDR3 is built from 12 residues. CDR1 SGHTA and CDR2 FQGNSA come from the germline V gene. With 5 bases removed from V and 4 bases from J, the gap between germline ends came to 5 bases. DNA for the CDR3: TGTGCCAGCAGCCCTTCCACCGGGGAGCTGTTTTTT. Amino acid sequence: CASSPSTGELFF. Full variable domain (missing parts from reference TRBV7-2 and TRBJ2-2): GAGVSQSPSNKVTEKGKDVELRCDPISGHTALYWYRQSLGQGLEFLIYFQGNSAPDKSGLPSDRFSAERTGGSVSTLTIQRTQQEDSAVYLCASSPSTGELFFGEGSRLTVL.

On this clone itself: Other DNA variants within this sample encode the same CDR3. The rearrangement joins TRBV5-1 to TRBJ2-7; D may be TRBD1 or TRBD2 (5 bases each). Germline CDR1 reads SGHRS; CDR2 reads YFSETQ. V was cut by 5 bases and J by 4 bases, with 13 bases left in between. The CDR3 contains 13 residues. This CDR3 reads CASSEGMYYEQYF. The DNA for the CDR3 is TGCGCCAGCAGTGAGGGGATGTATTACGAGCAGTACTTC. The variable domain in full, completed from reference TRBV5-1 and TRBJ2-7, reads KAGVTQTPRYLIKTRGQQVTLSCSPISGHRSVSWYQQTPGQGLQFLFEYFSETQRNKGNFPGRFSGRQFSNSRSEMNVSTLELGDSALYLCASSEGMYYEQYFGPGTRLTVT.

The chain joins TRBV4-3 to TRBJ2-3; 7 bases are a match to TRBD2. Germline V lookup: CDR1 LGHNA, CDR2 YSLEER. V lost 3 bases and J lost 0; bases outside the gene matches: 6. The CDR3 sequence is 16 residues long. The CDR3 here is CASSHSLLASTDTQYF. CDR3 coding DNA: TGCGCCAGCAGCCACAGCCTACTAGCGAGCACAGATACGCAGTATTTT.

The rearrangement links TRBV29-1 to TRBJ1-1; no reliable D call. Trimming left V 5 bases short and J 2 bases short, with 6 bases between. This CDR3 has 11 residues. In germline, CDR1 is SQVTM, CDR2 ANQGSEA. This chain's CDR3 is CSVLINTEAFF. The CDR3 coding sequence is TGCAGCGTTCTCATTAACACTGAAGCTTTCTTT.

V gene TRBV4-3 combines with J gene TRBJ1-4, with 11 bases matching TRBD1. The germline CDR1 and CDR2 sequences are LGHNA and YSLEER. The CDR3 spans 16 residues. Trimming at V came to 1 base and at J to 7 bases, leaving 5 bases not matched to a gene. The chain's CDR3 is CASSQGTGTGGEKLFF. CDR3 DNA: TGCGCCAGCAGCCAAGGCACCGGGACAGGGGGTGAAAAACTGTTTTTT.

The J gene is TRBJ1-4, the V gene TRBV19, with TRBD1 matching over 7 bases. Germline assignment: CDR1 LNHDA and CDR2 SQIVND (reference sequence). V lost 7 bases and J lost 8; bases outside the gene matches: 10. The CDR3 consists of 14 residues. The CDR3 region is CASTPDRVTEKLFF. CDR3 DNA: TGTGCCAGTACCCCAGACAGGGTGACAGAAAAACTGTTTTTT.

CDR3: CASSPWDRESYEQYF. The CDR3 region has the DNA TGTGCCAGCAGCCCCTGGGACAGGGAGTCCTACGAGCAGTACTTC. This rearrangement joins TRBV2 to TRBJ2-7; 9 bases are a match to TRBD1. V lost 6 bases and J lost 1; bases outside the gene matches: 7. From germline, CDR1 is SNHLY and CDR2 FYNNEI. The CDR3 totals 15 residues.

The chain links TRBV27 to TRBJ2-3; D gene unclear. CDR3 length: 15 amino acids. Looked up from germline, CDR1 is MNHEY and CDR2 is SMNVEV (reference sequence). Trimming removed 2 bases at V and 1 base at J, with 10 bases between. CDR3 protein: CASSLVQIGTDTQYF. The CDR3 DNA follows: TGTGCCAGCAGTTTAGTCCAGATAGGCACAGATACGCAGTATTTT.

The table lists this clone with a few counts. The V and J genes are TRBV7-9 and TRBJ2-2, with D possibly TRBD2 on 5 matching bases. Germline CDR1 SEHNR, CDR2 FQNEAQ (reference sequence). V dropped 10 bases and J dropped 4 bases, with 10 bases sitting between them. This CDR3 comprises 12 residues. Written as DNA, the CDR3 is TGTGCCACCTGGAGGATCACCGGGGAGCTGTTTTTT. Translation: CATWRITGELFF.

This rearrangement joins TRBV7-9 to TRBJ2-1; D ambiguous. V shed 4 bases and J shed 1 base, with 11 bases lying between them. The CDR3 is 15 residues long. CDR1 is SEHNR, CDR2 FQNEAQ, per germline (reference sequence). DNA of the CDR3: TGTGCCAGCAGCTCGACGCTTGCTTCCTACAATGAGCAGTTCTTC. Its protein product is CASSSTLASYNEQFF.

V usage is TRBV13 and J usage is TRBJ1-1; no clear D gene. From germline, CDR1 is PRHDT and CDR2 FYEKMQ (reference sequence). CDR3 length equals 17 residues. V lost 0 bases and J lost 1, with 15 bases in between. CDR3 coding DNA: TGTGCCAGCAGCTTAGGCGACATATTAAGTGGGAACACTGAAGCTTTCTTT. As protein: CASSLGDILSGNTEAFF.

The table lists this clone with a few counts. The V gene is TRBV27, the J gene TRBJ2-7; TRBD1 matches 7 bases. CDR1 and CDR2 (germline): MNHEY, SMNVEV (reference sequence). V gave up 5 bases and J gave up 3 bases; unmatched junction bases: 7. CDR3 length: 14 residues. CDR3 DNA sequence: TGTGCCAGCAGTACGACAGGGAATCACTACGAGCAGTACTTC. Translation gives CASSTTGNHYEQYF.

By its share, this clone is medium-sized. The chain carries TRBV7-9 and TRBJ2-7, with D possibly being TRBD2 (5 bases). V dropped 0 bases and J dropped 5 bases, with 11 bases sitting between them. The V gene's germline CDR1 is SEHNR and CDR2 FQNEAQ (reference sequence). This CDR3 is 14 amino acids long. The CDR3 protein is CASSLAGWRHEQYF. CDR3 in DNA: TGTGCCAGCAGCTTAGCAGGTTGGAGGCACGAGCAGTACTTC. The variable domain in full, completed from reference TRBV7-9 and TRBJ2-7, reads DTGVSQNPRHKITKRGQNVTFRCDPISEHNRLYWYRQTLGQGPEFLTYFQNEAQLEKSRLLSDRFSAERPKGSFSTLEIQRTEQGDSAMYLCASSLAGWRHEQYFGPGTRLTVT.

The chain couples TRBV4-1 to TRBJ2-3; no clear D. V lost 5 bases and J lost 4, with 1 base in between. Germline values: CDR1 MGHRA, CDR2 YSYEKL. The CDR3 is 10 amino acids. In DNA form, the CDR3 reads TGCGCCAGCAGCGCAGATACGCAGTATTTT. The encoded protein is CASSADTQYF.

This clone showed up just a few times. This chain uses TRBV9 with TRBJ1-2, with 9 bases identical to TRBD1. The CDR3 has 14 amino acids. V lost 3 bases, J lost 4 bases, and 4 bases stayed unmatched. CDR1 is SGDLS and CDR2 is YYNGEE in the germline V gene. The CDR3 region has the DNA TGTGCCAGCAGCGCAAGGGACAGGGTCTATGGCTACACCTTC. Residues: CASSARDRVYGYTF.

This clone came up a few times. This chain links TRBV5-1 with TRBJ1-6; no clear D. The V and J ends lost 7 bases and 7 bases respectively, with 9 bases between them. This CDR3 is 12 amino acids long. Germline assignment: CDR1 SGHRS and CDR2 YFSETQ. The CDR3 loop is CASCIGNSPLHF. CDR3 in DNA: TGCGCCAGCTGCATAGGAAATTCACCCCTCCACTTT. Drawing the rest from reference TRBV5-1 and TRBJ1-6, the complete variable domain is KAGVTQTPRYLIKTRGQQVTLSCSPISGHRSVSWYQQTPGQGLQFLFEYFSETQRNKGNFPGRFSGRQFSNSRSEMNVSTLELGDSALYLCASCIGNSPLHFGNGTRLTVT.

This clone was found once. DNA for the CDR3: TGCGCCAGCAGCCAAGAATCAGGGGAGCTGTTTTTT. Translating it yields CASSQESGELFF. This sequence joins TRBV4-1 and TRBJ2-2; D uncertain. The V gene lost 0 bases and the J gene lost 8 bases, with 4 bases spanning the gap. This CDR3 is 12 amino acids long. In germline, CDR1 is MGHRA, CDR2 YSYEKL.

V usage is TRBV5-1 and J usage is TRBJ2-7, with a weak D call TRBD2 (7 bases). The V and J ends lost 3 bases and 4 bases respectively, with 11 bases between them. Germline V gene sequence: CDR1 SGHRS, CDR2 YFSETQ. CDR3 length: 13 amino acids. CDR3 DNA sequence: TGCGCCAGCAGCTGGGGAGGGGGGTACGAGCAGTACTTC. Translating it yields CASSWGGGYEQYF.

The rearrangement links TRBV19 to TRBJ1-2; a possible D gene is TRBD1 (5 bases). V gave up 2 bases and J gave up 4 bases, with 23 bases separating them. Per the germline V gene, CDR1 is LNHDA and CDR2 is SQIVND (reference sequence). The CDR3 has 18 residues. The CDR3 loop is CASSIPRQGEAVAYGYTF. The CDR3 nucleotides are TGTGCCAGTAGTATACCCCGGCAGGGAGAGGCCGTAGCCTATGGCTACACCTTC.

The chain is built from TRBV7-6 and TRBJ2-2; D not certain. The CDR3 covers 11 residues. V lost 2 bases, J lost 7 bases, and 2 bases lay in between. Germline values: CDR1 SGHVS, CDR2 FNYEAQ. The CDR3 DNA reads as TGTGCCAGCAGCTTATTCGGGGAGCTGTTTTTT. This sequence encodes CASSLFGELFF. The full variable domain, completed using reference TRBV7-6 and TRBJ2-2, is GAGVSQSPRYKVTKRGQDVALRCDPISGHVSLYWYRQALGQGPEFLTYFNYEAQQDKSGLPNDRFSAERPEGSISTLTIQRTEQRDSAMYRCASSLFGELFFGEGSRLTVL.

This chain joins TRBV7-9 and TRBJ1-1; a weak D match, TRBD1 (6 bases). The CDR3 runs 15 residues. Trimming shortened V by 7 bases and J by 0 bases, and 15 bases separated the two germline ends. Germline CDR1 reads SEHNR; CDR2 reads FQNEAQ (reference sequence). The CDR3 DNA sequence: TGTGCCAGCATGGGGGCAGTTGGTATGAACACTGAAGCTTTCTTT. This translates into CASMGAVGMNTEAFF.

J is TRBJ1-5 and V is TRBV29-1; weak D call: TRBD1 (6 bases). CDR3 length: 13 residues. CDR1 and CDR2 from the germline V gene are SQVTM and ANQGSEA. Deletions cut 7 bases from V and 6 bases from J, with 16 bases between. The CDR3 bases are TGCAGCGGCGCTGCAGGGGTGGGTCAGCCCCAGCATTTT. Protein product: CSGAAGVGQPQHF.